Below, 11 T cell receptor beta chains from the same sample are listed, as sequenced in a study of T cell responses to AZD1222 COVID-19 vaccine. The protocol was immunoSEQ multiplex PCR, while the TCRdb copy is restricted to in-frame clones and leaves out a portion. Of approximately 160,000 clones in the sample, approximately 94% were seen once. The sequences come from peripheral blood, collected 28 days after the second AZD1222 dose. The origin of the receptors is an adult who received the AZD1222 COVID-19 vaccine.

V is TRBV6-5 and J is TRBJ2-3, with 8 bases fitting TRBD2. The CDR3 runs 16 residues. CDR1 is MNHEY, CDR2 SVGAGI, per germline. V lost 2 bases, J lost 0 bases, and 4 bases stayed unmatched. In DNA form, the CDR3 reads TGTGCCAGCAGTTACAGAGCTAGCGGGAGCACAGATACGCAGTATTTT. Residues: CASSYRASGSTDTQYF.

The genes are TRBV19 and TRBJ1-1; no firm D call. With 8 bases removed from V and 2 bases from J, the gap between germline ends came to 12 bases. Per germline, CDR1 LNHDA and CDR2 SQIVND (reference sequence). The CDR3 extends over 13 amino acids. This CDR3 is CASCRGINTEAFF. The CDR3 nucleotides are TGTGCCAGTTGCAGAGGGATTAACACTGAAGCTTTCTTT.

The CDR3: CSANKNEKLFF. For the CDR3, the DNA is TGCAGTGCAAATAAGAATGAAAAACTGTTTTTT. The J gene is TRBJ1-4, the V gene TRBV20-1; D remains ambiguous. The CDR3 totals 11 residues. Germline V gives CDR1 DFQATT, CDR2 SNEGSKA (reference sequence). V was pared by 6 bases and J by 5 bases, with 7 bases between.

The rearrangement uses TRBV19 and TRBJ1-6, with a possible D match to TRBD1 (5 bases). Germline V lookup: CDR1 LNHDA, CDR2 SQIVND (reference sequence). The CDR3 is made up of 15 amino acids. The V end lost 3 bases, the J end lost 14 bases, and 20 bases lay between the germline ends. CDR3 protein: CASSITGLGIGTLHF. For the CDR3, the DNA is TGTGCCAGTAGTATCACGGGACTAGGCATCGGCACCCTCCACTTT.

This chain joins TRBV5-1 and TRBJ2-5; 9 positions agree with TRBD1. The germline V gene has CDR1 SGHRS and CDR2 YFSETQ. The CDR3 length is 15 residues. J lost 3 bases, V lost 5 bases, and 8 bases had no gene match. The CDR3 loop reads CASRPTGGGEETQYF. The CDR3 nucleotides read TGCGCCAGCAGGCCCACAGGGGGCGGAGAAGAGACCCAGTACTTC.

The chain recombines TRBV29-1 with TRBJ1-3; D may be TRBD1 (6 bases). Trimming took off 4 bases at V and 4 bases at J, with 14 bases between the two ends. Looked up from germline, CDR1 is SQVTM and CDR2 is ANQGSEA. This CDR3 is built from 14 residues. The CDR3 DNA reads as TGCAGCGTTGCGGGACATCGAACGGGAAACACCATATATTTT. Protein product: CSVAGHRTGNTIYF. The full variable domain, completed using reference TRBV29-1 and TRBJ1-3, is SAVISQKPSRDICQRGTSLTIQCQVDSQVTMMFWYRQQPGQSLTLIATANQGSEATYESGFVIDKFPISRPNLTFSTLTVSNMSPEDSSIYLCSVAGHRTGNTIYFGEGSWLTVV.

The chain links TRBV7-9 to TRBJ1-4; D gene uncertain. CDR1 SEHNR and CDR2 FQNEAQ come from the germline V gene (reference sequence). There are 13 residues in the CDR3. V lost 5 bases and J 7 bases, leaving 11 bases between the germline ends. The CDR3 reads CASSHPLGEKLFF. As DNA, the CDR3 is TGTGCCAGCAGCCATCCCTTGGGTGAAAAACTGTTTTTT.

The chain has TRBV6-5 and TRBJ2-5, with D possibly matching TRBD1 (6 bases). The CDR3 has 13 residues. Germline CDR1 is MNHEY and CDR2 is SVGAGI. The germline V and J ends were trimmed by 2 bases and 4 bases, with 8 bases remaining between them. The CDR3 region is CASSYIRGETQYF. The DNA of the CDR3 is TGTGCCAGCAGTTACATCAGGGGAGAGACCCAGTACTTC.

J is TRBJ2-6 and V is TRBV11-3, with TRBD1 as a possible D gene (5 bases). Trimming shortened V by 0 bases and J by 4 bases, and 16 bases separated the two germline ends. CDR3 size: 18 residues. The germline V gene encodes CDR1 SGHNT and CDR2 YENEEA. CDR3 in DNA: TGTGCCAGCAGCTTAGAGCGGACAACAACTACGGGGGCCAACGTCCTGACTTTC. This codes for CASSLERTTTTGANVLTF. Looking up the rest from reference TRBV11-3 and TRBJ2-6 gives the full variable domain: EAGVVQSPRYKIIEKKQPVAFWCNPISGHNTLYWYLQNLGQGPELLIRYENEEAVDDSQLPKDRFSAERLKGVDSTLKIQPAELGDSAVYLCASSLERTTTTGANVLTFGAGSRLTVL.

This chain uses TRBV5-1 with TRBJ1-2, with TRBD1 as a possible D gene (6 bases). Trimming removed 3 bases at V and 4 bases at J, with 10 bases between. Germline V gene lookup returns CDR1 SGHRS and CDR2 YFSETQ. This CDR3 region has 13 residues. The CDR3 loop is CASSSTGSYGYTF. As DNA, the CDR3 is TGCGCCAGCAGCTCTACAGGGAGCTATGGCTACACCTTC.

The chain combines TRBV11-3 with TRBJ2-3; 13 bases match TRBD2. The CDR3 totals 16 residues. V lost 6 bases and J lost 2; bases outside the gene matches: 5. Germline loops: CDR1 SGHNT, CDR2 YENEEA. The DNA of the CDR3 is TGTGCCAGCAGTTTCGGACTAGCGGGAGTCACAGATACGCAGTATTTT. Its protein is CASSFGLAGVTDTQYF.